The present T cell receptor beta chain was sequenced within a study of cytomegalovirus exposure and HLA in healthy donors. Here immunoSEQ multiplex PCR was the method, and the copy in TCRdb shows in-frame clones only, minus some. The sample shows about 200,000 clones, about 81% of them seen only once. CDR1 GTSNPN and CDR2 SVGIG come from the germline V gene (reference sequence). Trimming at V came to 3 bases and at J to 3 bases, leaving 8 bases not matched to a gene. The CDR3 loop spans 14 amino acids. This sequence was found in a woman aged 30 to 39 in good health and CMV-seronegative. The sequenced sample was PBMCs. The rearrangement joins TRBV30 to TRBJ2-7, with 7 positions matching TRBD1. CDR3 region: CAWSRETGFYEQYF. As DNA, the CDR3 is TGTGCCTGGAGCAGGGAGACAGGGTTCTACGAGCAGTACTTC.